Below, one T cell receptor beta chain is given with its context. Its cognate antigen is unknown. These data belong to a study of blood T cells in healthy people across ages. Study results and limitations: Observed TCR beta diversity per million T cells went down as age went up. This fall followed a roughly linear course with age.

For the second PCR, which ran for roughly 7 to 11 cycles, a sample-barcoded 5' primer and a J-beta primer mix were used. TCRdb re-called the 5' RACE reads through MiXCR, storing one row per CDR3 protein. The profile shows over 550,000 distinct CDR3 sequences, 25% to 35% of them singletons. Trimming pared 4 bases from V and 1 base from J, leaving 11 bases between. Germline V gene sequence: CDR1 SNHLY, CDR2 FYNNEI. The CDR3 is 15 amino acids. The TCR was taken from an elderly woman in good health. This chain joins TRBV2 and TRBJ1-5; D unresolved. Specimen: blood. CDR3 region: CASSGSLVSNQPQHF. In DNA form, the CDR3 reads TGTGCCAGCAGTGGGTCACTAGTAAGCAATCAGCCCCAGCATTTT.